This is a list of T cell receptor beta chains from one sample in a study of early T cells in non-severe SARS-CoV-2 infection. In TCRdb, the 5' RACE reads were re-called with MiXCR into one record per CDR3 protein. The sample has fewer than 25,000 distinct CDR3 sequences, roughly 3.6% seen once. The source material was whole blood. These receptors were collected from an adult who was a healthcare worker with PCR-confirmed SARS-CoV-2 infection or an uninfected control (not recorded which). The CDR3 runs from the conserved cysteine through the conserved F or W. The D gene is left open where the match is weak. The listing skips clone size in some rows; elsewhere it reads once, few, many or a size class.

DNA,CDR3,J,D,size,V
TGTGCCAGCTCACCAGGGGGGGGGAACACTGAAGCTTTCTTT,CASSPGGGNTEAFF,TRBJ1-1,NA,many,TRBV18
TGCAGTGCTAGAGATATAGGGCGGGAGGGCCCGGAGACCCAGTACTTC,CSARDIGREGPETQYF,TRBJ2-5,TRBD2,many,TRBV20-1
TGTGCCAGTTCCGGGACTAGCGGTCAGGGTACGCAGTATTTT,CASSGTSGQGTQYF,TRBJ2-3,TRBD2,NA,TRBV6-5
TGTGCCAGCAGTTCCCGGCTGACAGGGCGGACTGAAGCTTTCTTT,CASSSRLTGRTEAFF,TRBJ1-1,TRBD1,few,TRBV6-5
TGTGCCAGTAGTATAGGACAGGGGGAGGCCTACGAGCAGTACTTC,CASSIGQGEAYEQYF,TRBJ2-7,TRBD1,many,TRBV19
TGTGCCAGCAGCTTGAGGTGGACTAGCGGGGGGCACAATGAGCAGTTCTTC,CASSLRWTSGGHNEQFF,TRBJ2-1,TRBD2,many,TRBV5-5
TGTGCCAGCAGCCCGGTGGGAGACGCCAATCAGCCCCAGCATTTT,CASSPVGDANQPQHF,TRBJ1-5,NA,many,TRBV5-5
TGTGCCAGCAGTTCGGACAGGGGAAACACCATATATTTT,CASSSDRGNTIYF,TRBJ1-3,TRBD1,many,TRBV7-2
TGTGCCAGCAGCCCTCCGGGCCTGGTTGAAGGGGAGCAGTACTTC,CASSPPGLVEGEQYF,TRBJ2-7,NA,few,TRBV9
TGTGCCAGCAGCCTCAACAGGGGAGACTACGAGCAGTACTTC,CASSLNRGDYEQYF,TRBJ2-7,TRBD1,medium-sized,TRBV7-8
TGTGCCAGCAGCTTAGAGGCCAGGGTGAACTACGAGCAGTACTTC,CASSLEARVNYEQYF,TRBJ2-7,NA,few,TRBV11-2
TGTGCCAGCAGACGAGGGGCGGCAGAGACCCAGTACTTC,CASRRGAAETQYF,TRBJ2-5,NA,many,TRBV6-2/TRBV6-3
TGTGCCAGCAGCATTAGCAATCAGCCCCAGCATTTT,CASSISNQPQHF,TRBJ1-5,NA,NA,TRBV7-9
TGTGCCAGCAGAACGGGGACGGGGTCGGGCACTGAAGCTTTCTTT,CASRTGTGSGTEAFF,TRBJ1-1,NA,many,TRBV6-5
TGTGCCAGCAGCTTATACAGGGGGACGGGCGAGCAGTACTTC,CASSLYRGTGEQYF,TRBJ2-7,TRBD1,many,TRBV11-2
TGTGCCAGCAGTTACTCATACGGCCAGGGCCCTTACACTGAAGCTTTCTTT,CASSYSYGQGPYTEAFF,TRBJ1-1,NA,NA,TRBV6-2/TRBV6-3
TGTGCCAGCAGCTTTGACCGGAACTCTGAAGCTTTCTTT,CASSFDRNSEAFF,TRBJ1-1,NA,NA,TRBV7-9
TGTGCCAGCAGTGAGGGACAGTACACAGATACGCAGTATTTT,CASSEGQYTDTQYF,TRBJ2-3,TRBD1,few,TRBV28
TGTGCCAGCAGTTTATTACTGGGACCCTCTAATGAAAAACTGTTTTTT,CASSLLLGPSNEKLFF,TRBJ1-4,NA,many,TRBV12-3/TRBV12-4
TGTGCCATCAGTGATTGTCTAGCGGGAGGCTCCGGGGATGAGCAGTTCTTC,CAISDCLAGGSGDEQFF,TRBJ2-1,TRBD2,medium-sized,TRBV10-3
TGCAGTGCTAGCGAGCTCTCCACTAGCGGGGGGGAAGAGACCCAGTACTTC,CSASELSTSGGEETQYF,TRBJ2-5,TRBD2,many,TRBV20-1
TGTGCCAGCAGTCCACCCCCGGGACTAGGGATGGACTACGAGCAGTACTTC,CASSPPPGLGMDYEQYF,TRBJ2-7,TRBD2,many,TRBV28
TGTGCCAGCAGCGAGGCCGGGACAGGGAACGAGCAGTACTTC,CASSEAGTGNEQYF,TRBJ2-7,TRBD1,NA,TRBV11-2
TGCGCCAGCAGTGAGTCGACCCGAGGGGAAGCTTTCTTT,CASSESTRGEAFF,TRBJ1-1,NA,many,TRBV10-2
TGTGCCAGCAGCAAAACGAGAGACAGCTCCTACGAGCAGTACTTC,CASSKTRDSSYEQYF,TRBJ2-7,NA,many,TRBV21-1
TGCGCCAGCAGTGTCCGTAGCAGGACTCTCTACCAGATGGATGAGCAGTTCTTC,CASSVRSRTLYQMDEQFF,TRBJ2-1,NA,many,TRBV10-1
TGCGCCAGCAGCTTGTGGGGGGACAGGACCTACGAGCAGTACTTC,CASSLWGDRTYEQYF,TRBJ2-7,TRBD1,many,TRBV5-1
TGCGCCAGCAGCTTGAATGTATTCCAGGGGACCACTGAAGCTTTCTTT,CASSLNVFQGTTEAFF,TRBJ1-1,NA,many,TRBV5-1
TGTGCCAGCAGCTTAGGGCAGGGGGCGAACACAGATACGCAGTATTTT,CASSLGQGANTDTQYF,TRBJ2-3,TRBD1,many,TRBV7-9
TGTGCCAGCAGCTTGGGCCCTAGGGGCATATACAATGAGCAGTTCTTC,CASSLGPRGIYNEQFF,TRBJ2-1,NA,medium-sized,TRBV7-2
TGTGCCAGCAGTTGGGGTCCCAGTTTGTCCTACGAGCAGTACTTC,CASSWGPSLSYEQYF,TRBJ2-7,NA,many,TRBV27
TGTGCCAGCAGCTTAGTAGGGGACAGGGCGCCTGAAGCTTTCTTT,CASSLVGDRAPEAFF,TRBJ1-1,TRBD1,many,TRBV7-9
TGTGCCAGCAGTCCGGGAGTTGAAGCGGATGAGCAGTTCTTC,CASSPGVEADEQFF,TRBJ2-1,NA,many,TRBV4-2
TGTGCCAGCAGCCAAGTACCCGGAATGAACACTGAAGCTTTCTTT,CASSQVPGMNTEAFF,TRBJ1-1,NA,many,TRBV3-1